Presented here are 15 T cell receptor beta chains from one specimen sequenced in a study of cytomegalovirus exposure and HLA in healthy donors (dated by TCRdb to about 2017). Library creation used the immunoSEQ multiplex PCR assay. For the multiplex PCR, a mixture combining 60 forward primers for TCR Vbeta segments and 13 reverse primers for TCR Jbeta segments was used. The clones in this table, taken by TCRdb from immuneACCESS, are in-frame only. Not every clone is retained; where verified, under half of the shortfall comes from an unresolved V gene, and the cause of the rest is unknown. In this sample the table shows about 150,000 clones, just under 80% of which occur a single time. The ten biggest clones cover approximately 3.4% of the sample. The sequenced sample was PBMCs. The source is a woman in her forties or fifties in good health and CMV-seropositive.

The chain is built from TRBV7-2 and TRBJ2-6, with a weak D call TRBD2 (6 bases). Trimming took 0 bases from V and 0 from J, leaving 6 bases between them. Germline lookup yields CDR1 SGHTA and CDR2 FQGNSA. The CDR3 spans 16 residues. Here the CDR3 DNA reads TGTGCCAGCAGCTTAGCGGGAGGCTCTGGGGCCAACGTCCTGACTTTC. Its translation is CASSLAGGSGANVLTF.

The chain couples TRBV2 to TRBJ2-2, with unresolved D. Germline loops: CDR1 SNHLY, CDR2 FYNNEI. The CDR3 is made up of 14 amino acids. V was pared by 5 bases and J by 4 bases, with 11 bases between. This CDR3 is CASSPTSVTGELFF. CDR3 coding DNA: TGTGCCAGCAGTCCCACCAGTGTCACCGGGGAGCTGTTTTTT.

The genes are TRBV4-3 and TRBJ2-2, with 7 bases that match TRBD1. The CDR3 is 16 residues long. J was trimmed by 0 bases and V by 4 bases; bases with no gene match: 5. Germline CDR1 reads LGHNA; CDR2 reads YSLEER. In nucleotides, the CDR3 is TGCGCCAGCAGCCCCACGGGGACAGCGAACACCGGGGAGCTGTTTTTT. Protein product: CASSPTGTANTGELFF.

V and J are TRBV6-6 and TRBJ2-3; a possible D gene is TRBD1 (6 bases). V was clipped by 4 bases and J by 6 bases, with 11 bases between them. The germline CDR1 and CDR2 sequences are MNHNY and SVGAGI (reference sequence). The CDR3 loop spans 13 amino acids. For the CDR3, the DNA is TGTGCCAGCAGTTGGACTCAGGGGGATACGCAGTATTTT. Protein sequence: CASSWTQGDTQYF.

This clone was counted between two and nine times. This chain's CDR3 is CASSSQGLNGSNQPQHF. CDR3 DNA: TGTGCCAGCAGCAGTCAGGGGCTCAACGGGAGCAATCAGCCCCAGCATTTT. V is TRBV21-1 and J is TRBJ1-5; TRBD1 is taken as the D call from the table, unchecked against the DNA. TRBV21-1 is tagged as a pseudogene. The CDR3 length is 17 residues.

The chain carries TRBV5-1 and TRBJ2-2, with D possibly being TRBD2 (5 bases). This CDR3 spans 15 amino acids. The germline gives CDR1 SGHRS, CDR2 YFSETQ. V dropped 0 bases and J dropped 0 bases, with 6 bases sitting between them. CDR3 sequence: CASSLGGTNTGELFF. The CDR3 nucleotides are TGCGCCAGCAGCTTGGGAGGGACGAACACCGGGGAGCTGTTTTTT.

The chain couples TRBV18 to TRBJ1-5; D call uncertain. Looked up from germline, CDR1 is KGHSH and CDR2 is LQKENI. Trimming removed 5 bases from V and 2 bases from J, with 19 bases in between. There are 17 residues in the CDR3. Here the CDR3 DNA reads TGTGCCAGCTCAACCCGCGACATAGGAGGCGGCAATCAGCCCCAGCATTTT. Translation gives CASSTRDIGGGNQPQHF. Looking up the rest from reference TRBV18 and TRBJ1-5 gives the full variable domain: NAGVMQNPRHLVRRRGQEARLRCSPMKGHSHVYWYRQLPEEGLKFMVYLQKENIIDESGMPKERFSAEFPKEGPSILRIQQVVRGDSAAYFCASSTRDIGGGNQPQHFGDGTRLSIL.

The chain is built from TRBV30 and TRBJ2-1; D may be TRBD2 (5 bases). Germline CDR1 reads GTSNPN; CDR2 reads SVGIG (reference sequence). The CDR3 runs 15 residues. With 4 bases removed from V and 3 bases from J, the gap between germline ends came to 16 bases. Written as DNA, the CDR3 is TGTGCCTGGAAATGGAGGCGGAACTTCTACAATGAGCAGTTCTTC. Its translation: CAWKWRRNFYNEQFF.

This clone was observed a handful of times. This chain joins TRBV4-2 and TRBJ2-4; D gene uncertain. Germline CDR1 reads LGHNA; CDR2 reads YNFKEQ. The V and J ends lost 1 base and 0 bases respectively, with 13 bases between them. This CDR3 has 17 amino acids. CDR3 loop: CASSQGSGLLAKNIQYF. CDR3 sequence (DNA): TGTGCCAGCAGCCAAGGCTCCGGGTTACTAGCCAAAAACATTCAGTACTTC.

This clone appeared a few times. The chain joins TRBV9 to TRBJ2-3, with D uncertain. Trimming stripped 0 bases from V and 1 base from J, with 9 bases between. Germline CDR1 and CDR2: SGDLS and YYNGEE. CDR3 size: 15 residues. The CDR3 is CASSVGAVGTDTQYF. The CDR3 DNA reads as TGTGCCAGCAGCGTAGGGGCCGTCGGCACAGATACGCAGTATTTT.

The chain has TRBV9 and TRBJ2-3, with D maybe TRBD2 (5 bases). The CDR3 consists of 15 residues. Per the germline V gene, CDR1 is SGDLS and CDR2 is YYNGEE. With 4 bases removed from V and 3 bases from J, the gap between germline ends came to 15 bases. The CDR3 bases are TGTGCCAGCAGCCTATCATCCGGGGTTACAGATACGCAGTATTTT. It codes for CASSLSSGVTDTQYF.

J is TRBJ2-3 and V is TRBV6-5; the D is unclear. Trimming removed 4 bases at V and 2 bases at J, with 7 bases between. Germline V CDR1 and CDR2: MNHEY, SVGAGI. The CDR3 extends over 13 amino acids. The CDR3 protein is CASSFVVTDTQYF. CDR3 nucleotides: TGTGCCAGCAGTTTCGTCGTCACAGATACGCAGTATTTT.

The chain is built from TRBV28 and TRBJ1-2; 7 bases are a match to TRBD1. The CDR3 extends over 13 amino acids. With V trimmed by 8 bases and J by 8 bases, 11 bases remained unmatched. Germline V gene sequence: CDR1 MDHEN, CDR2 SYDVKM. CDR3 residues: CASHPGTVNGYTF. The CDR3 DNA is TGTGCCAGCCATCCCGGGACAGTTAACGGCTACACCTTC.

This sequence joins TRBV5-1 and TRBJ2-5, with D possibly matching TRBD1 (6 bases). Per the germline V gene, CDR1 is SGHRS and CDR2 is YFSETQ. The length of the CDR3 is 14 residues. Trimming pared 5 bases from V and 5 bases from J, leaving 16 bases between. Written as DNA, the CDR3 is TGCGCCAGCAGAACCTCAGGGGTTTGGGAGACCCAGTACTTC. Encoded protein: CASRTSGVWETQYF.

V gene TRBV15 combines with J gene TRBJ1-2; 8 bases are a match to TRBD1. Trimming took 4 bases from V and 4 from J; bases not matched to a gene: 5. The CDR3 runs to 14 residues. The germline V gene encodes CDR1 LNHNV and CDR2 YYDKDF (reference sequence). CDR3 region: CATSKDRGPYGYTF. CDR3 sequence (DNA): TGTGCCACCAGCAAAGACAGGGGCCCCTATGGCTACACCTTC.